The rows below give T cell receptor beta chains drawn from one sample of a study of T cell responses to AZD1222 COVID-19 vaccine. Measured with immunoSEQ multiplex PCR; TCRdb has only the in-frame clones, and not every one. Here the sample spans hundreds of thousands of clones, about 92% being singletons. The sample in question was peripheral blood, obtained on day 0 of MenACWY control vaccination. The receptors originated from an adult in good health. Both conserved end residues are part of each CDR3. A D gene is named only where the DNA matches it firmly. Size tells how often a clone was seen (once, few, many) or the class of an expanded clone, and some rows leave it out.

13 - TRBJ1-1 - TRBV11-2 CASSLDQGLKLFF TGTGCCAGCAGCCTAGATCAGGGATTGAAGCTTTTCTTT
15 - TRBJ2-5 - TRBV7-7 CASSTGTGTKETQYF TGTGCCAGCAGCACCGGCACCGGGACAAAAGAGACCCAGTACTTC
13 TRBD1 TRBJ1-1 - TRBV11-2 CASSLDRGTEAFF TGTGCCAGCAGCCTCGACAGGGGAACTGAAGCTTTCTTT
15 - TRBJ1-4 - TRBV2 CASSPGGTGNEKLFF TGTGCCAGCAGTCCCGGTGGGACGGGGAATGAAAAACTGTTTTTT
14 - TRBJ1-5 - TRBV28 CASMEGSSNQPQHF TGTGCCAGCATGGAGGGTTCTAGCAATCAGCCCCAGCATTTT
14 - TRBJ1-2 - TRBV7-6 CASSLAGRSGGYTF TGTGCCAGCAGCTTAGCGGGCCGGTCTGGCGGCTACACCTTC
15 - TRBJ2-1 - TRBV2 CASSEGRGPYNEQFF TGTGCCAGCAGTGAAGGCAGGGGACCCTACAATGAGCAGTTCTTC
12 - TRBJ2-5 - TRBV9 CASSASPGTQYF TGTGCCAGCAGCGCCAGTCCTGGGACCCAGTACTTC
11 - TRBJ2-5 - TRBV12-3/TRBV12-4 CASSLKATQYF TGTGCCAGCAGTTTAAAGGCGACCCAGTACTTC
14 TRBD1 TRBJ1-2 - TRBV27 CASRKTGVVDGYTF TGTGCCAGCAGAAAGACAGGGGTGGTGGATGGCTACACCTTC
15 TRBD2 TRBJ2-1 - TRBV9 CASSQGAGANNEQFF TGTGCCAGCAGCCAGGGAGCGGGGGCCAACAATGAGCAGTTCTTC
13 - TRBJ1-2 - TRBV30 CAWSVPGVRPYTF TGTGCCTGGAGTGTACCGGGAGTGAGACCCTACACCTTC
15 - TRBJ2-2 - TRBV2 CASSEWGSGTGELFF TGTGCCAGCAGTGAATGGGGCTCAGGCACCGGGGAGCTGTTTTTT
13 - TRBJ2-7 - TRBV11-2 CASSLGWGNEQYF TGTGCCAGCAGCTTAGGTTGGGGGAACGAGCAGTACTTC
14 - TRBJ1-3 once TRBV19 CASKGTYSGNTIYF TGTGCCAGTAAGGGGACATACTCTGGAAACACCATATATTTT
13 - TRBJ1-5 - TRBV12-3/TRBV12-4 CASTLGRAQPQHF TGTGCCAGCACCCTCGGTAGGGCTCAGCCCCAGCATTTT